A single sample gave rise to the 29 T cell receptor beta chains below, sequenced in a study of cytomegalovirus exposure and HLA in healthy donors. The PCR contained 60 Vbeta and 13 Jbeta primers. Here immunoSEQ multiplex PCR was the method, and the copy in TCRdb shows in-frame clones only, minus some. The sample has about 140,000 clones, about 78% seen once; the top ten hold less than 3.5%. Sequenced input: PBMCs. These receptor sequences come from a male donor in good health and CMV-seronegative.

This clone occurred once. The chain uses TRBV5-4 and TRBJ2-7; 16 nucleotides align to TRBD2. The ends lost 5 bases at V and 4 bases at J; junction bases unmatched: 9. From germline, CDR1 is SGHNT and CDR2 YYREEE (reference sequence). This CDR3 is 17 amino acids long. The CDR3 protein is CASRPGTSGGAGYEQYF. CDR3 DNA: TGTGCCAGCAGACCCGGGACTAGCGGGGGGGCGGGGTACGAGCAGTACTTC.

The V gene is TRBV7-2, the J gene TRBJ1-6; 8 bases fit TRBD1. V lost 4 bases and J lost 18; bases outside the gene matches: 11. There are 13 residues in the CDR3. The germline CDR1 and CDR2 sequences are SGHTA and FQGNSA. CDR3 sequence (DNA): TGTGCCAGCAGCTCTAGCCGACGACAGGGGAACCACTTT. It is translated as CASSSSRRQGNHF.

Points on this clone: Germline is not matched at one junction end, which may reflect a read error. The chain has TRBV6-5 and TRBJ1-1; TRBD1 matches 9 bases. The CDR3 has 14 amino acids. Germline V gene lookup returns CDR1 MNHEY and CDR2 SVGAGI. For the CDR3, the DNA is TGTGCCAGCAACCGAGGACAGGGGCGGACTGGAGCTTTCTTT. Encoded protein: CASNRGQGRTGAFF.

The chain carries TRBV25-1 and TRBJ1-2; D might be TRBD1 (6 bases). Trimming shortened V by 5 bases and J by 7 bases, and 14 bases separated the two germline ends. The CDR3 length is 13 residues. Germline values: CDR1 MGHDK, CDR2 SYGVNS. In nucleotides, the CDR3 is TGTGCCAGCAGTCGGACAGAGAGAGGTGGCTACACCTTC. This gives the protein CASSRTERGGYTF.

The chain is built from TRBV29-1 and TRBJ1-2; weak D call: TRBD1 (6 bases). The germline CDR1 and CDR2 sequences are SQVTM and ANQGSEA. The CDR3 covers 16 residues. V dropped 0 bases and J dropped 2 bases, with 16 bases sitting between them. DNA of the CDR3: TGCAGCGTTGAAGATCGAACAGGGAGTACCAACTATGGCTACACCTTC. This encodes CSVEDRTGSTNYGYTF.

The J gene is TRBJ1-3, the V gene TRBV7-9; tentative D call: TRBD1 (6 bases). The length of the CDR3 is 17 residues. Trimming took 3 bases from V and 3 from J, leaving 18 bases between them. The germline CDR1 and CDR2 sequences are SEHNR and FQNEAQ (reference sequence). The CDR3 reads CASSLTPGHLSGNTIYF. The CDR3 DNA reads as TGTGCCAGCAGCTTGACGCCGGGACACTTGAGTGGAAACACCATATATTTT.

The chain carries TRBV5-6 and TRBJ2-5; D ambiguous. Trimming left V 0 bases short and J 4 bases short, with 13 bases between. Germline values: CDR1 SGHDT, CDR2 YYEEEE. The CDR3 sequence is 15 residues long. CDR3 coding DNA: TGTGCCAGCAGCTTGGTCACACGTACGGGAGAGACCCAGTACTTC. This codes for CASSLVTRTGETQYF.

The V gene is TRBV5-1, the J gene TRBJ1-1, with 7 bases that match TRBD1. Losses at the gene ends were 3 bases for V and 4 bases for J; bases not matched to a gene: 6. This CDR3 is built from 14 residues. From germline, CDR1 is SGHRS and CDR2 YFSETQ. CDR3 residues: CASSSRQGITEAFF. DNA of the CDR3: TGCGCCAGCAGCTCACGACAGGGTATCACTGAAGCTTTCTTT.

The chain carries TRBV2 and TRBJ1-4; tentatively, D is TRBD1 (5 bases). This CDR3 is 14 amino acids long. Germline-derived CDR1 and CDR2 are SNHLY and FYNNEI. V lost 2 bases and J 5 bases, leaving 9 bases between the germline ends. The CDR3 DNA sequence: TGTGCCAGCAGTGAAAGGGGCAGAAATGAAAAACTGTTTTTT. This codes for CASSERGRNEKLFF.

V and J are TRBV19 and TRBJ1-2; D uncertain. The V gene's germline CDR1 is LNHDA and CDR2 SQIVND (reference sequence). The CDR3 contains 16 residues. Between the trimmed V and J ends, which lost 3 bases and 4 bases, there was a span of 18 bases. The CDR3 region is CASSIINPTGVYGYTF. The CDR3 coding sequence is TGTGCCAGTAGTATTATCAACCCGACTGGCGTCTATGGCTACACCTTC.

This chain links TRBV9 with TRBJ2-7; possibly TRBD2 for D (5 bases). Trimming stripped 0 bases from V and 2 bases from J, with 9 bases between. The germline gives CDR1 SGDLS, CDR2 YYNGEE. This CDR3 spans 14 amino acids. The CDR3 spells CASSVDGVPYEQYF. The CDR3 nucleotides read TGTGCCAGCAGCGTAGACGGGGTGCCCTACGAGCAGTACTTC.

Points on this clone: Since a far larger clone is one base different, this is likely a read error. The chain is built from TRBV7-9 and TRBJ2-3, with a weak D call TRBD1 (6 bases). CDR1 and CDR2 (germline): SEHNR, FQNEAQ (reference sequence). There are 12 residues in the CDR3. Here the CDR3 DNA reads TGTTCCAGCAGCTTGGACAGAAATACGCAGTATTTT. Its protein product is CSSSLDRNTQYF.

J is TRBJ1-1 and V is TRBV5-1, with 11 positions matching TRBD1. The J segment lost 6 bases and the V segment lost 4 bases, leaving 8 bases of the junction unmatched. CDR3 size: 15 residues. Germline V gene data show CDR1 as SGHRS and CDR2 as YFSETQ. CDR3 sequence: CASSLGQGAWAEAFF. The CDR3 nucleotides are TGCGCCAGCAGCCTCGGACAGGGGGCGTGGGCTGAAGCTTTCTTT.

The chain joins TRBV6-5 to TRBJ2-7; D is unresolved. In germline, CDR1 is MNHEY, CDR2 SVGAGI. Trimming cost V 4 bases and J 6 bases, with 16 bases left between them. The CDR3 has 14 residues. The DNA of the CDR3 is TGTGCCAGCAGTTTCTCCGGGTCCTCTGCCGAGCAGTACTTC. This encodes CASSFSGSSAEQYF.

The J gene is TRBJ2-3, the V gene TRBV5-1; a weak D match, TRBD1 (5 bases). The CDR3 sequence is 14 residues long. Trimming took 2 bases from V and 4 from J, leaving 11 bases between them. Germline V CDR1 and CDR2: SGHRS, YFSETQ. CDR3 in DNA: TGCGCCAGCAGCTTTCCCCTCAGGGCAGATACGCAGTATTTT. Residues: CASSFPLRADTQYF.

The chain couples TRBV29-1 to TRBJ1-2, with D maybe TRBD1 (6 bases). The CDR3 is made up of 13 amino acids. V dropped 4 bases and J dropped 4 bases, with 13 bases sitting between them. From germline, CDR1 is SQVTM and CDR2 ANQGSEA. CDR3 DNA sequence: TGCAGCGTTGTGGGGGCGCCCAGCTATGGCTACACCTTC. Protein product: CSVVGAPSYGYTF.

The sample holds one count of this clone. The genes are TRBV7-9 and TRBJ1-5; 7 bases align to TRBD1. Germline CDR1 SEHNR, CDR2 FQNEAQ (reference sequence). V trimming: 1 base; J trimming: 2 bases; junction bases outside the gene matches: 14. The CDR3 spans 19 residues. The CDR3 loop is CASSLEGAGGADGNQPQHF. The CDR3 DNA sequence: TGTGCCAGCAGCTTAGAGGGGGCTGGAGGGGCGGACGGCAATCAGCCCCAGCATTTT.

The CDR3 loop is CAISESTGGPDTQYF. CDR3 nucleotide sequence: TGTGCCATCAGTGAGTCTACAGGGGGCCCAGATACGCAGTATTTT. The J gene is TRBJ2-3, the V gene TRBV10-3; 9 bases line up with TRBD1. Germline V CDR1 and CDR2: ENHRY, SYGVKD. V lost 0 bases, J lost 4 bases, and 2 bases stayed unmatched. The CDR3 has 15 amino acids.

V is TRBV6-4 and J is TRBJ2-3, with D hard to call. In germline, CDR1 is MRHNA, CDR2 SNTAGT. Trimming pared 4 bases from V and 2 bases from J, leaving 7 bases between. CDR3 length: 13 residues. The chain's CDR3 is CASSAGDTDTQYF. The CDR3 DNA reads TGTGCCAGCAGTGCTGGAGACACAGATACGCAGTATTTT.

The rearrangement joins TRBV18 to TRBJ2-2, with TRBD2 identical over 8 bases. The trim removed 3 bases at V and 9 bases at J, leaving 9 bases unmatched. The germline V gene encodes CDR1 KGHSH and CDR2 LQKENI. The CDR3 length is 15 residues. CDR3 DNA: TGTGCCAGCTCACCCACAGCGGGGGAAATAAGGGAGCTGTTTTTT. This translates into CASSPTAGEIRELFF.

The chain carries TRBV18 and TRBJ1-1; the D is unclear. The CDR3 has 15 residues. The V end was cut by 1 base, the J end by 4 bases, with 13 bases between. CDR1 is KGHSH and CDR2 is LQKENI in the germline V gene. The CDR3 loop is CASSPLLREITEAFF. In nucleotides, the CDR3 is TGTGCCAGCTCACCACTGTTGAGGGAAATCACTGAAGCTTTCTTT. The entire variable domain, with the rest obtained from reference TRBV18 and TRBJ1-1, is as follows: NAGVMQNPRHLVRRRGQEARLRCSPMKGHSHVYWYRQLPEEGLKFMVYLQKENIIDESGMPKERFSAEFPKEGPSILRIQQVVRGDSAAYFCASSPLLREITEAFFGQGTRLTVV.

This chain uses TRBV21-1 with TRBJ2-7; TRBD2 is the table's D call and was not checked against the DNA. TRBV21-1 is noted as a pseudogene. The CDR3 consists of 18 residues. CDR3 nucleotides: TGTGCCAGCAGCAAAACGCTCCGGACGGGCGGGAAGGTGTACGAGCAGTACTTC. Protein: CASSKTLRTGGKVYEQYF.

In regard to this clone: A junction end diverges from the germline sequence, so it may reflect a read error. This chain joins TRBV5-6 and TRBJ2-5; possible D gene TRBD2, 5 bases. This CDR3 comprises 17 residues. Germline loops: CDR1 SGHDT, CDR2 YYEEEE. This CDR3 is CASRLTISGAAQETQYF. CDR3 nucleotides: TGTGCCAGCCGCTTGACCATCAGCGGAGCCGCCCAAGAGACCCAGTACTTC.

The V and J genes are TRBV25-1 and TRBJ1-6; a possible D gene is TRBD1 (6 bases). Germline V CDR1 and CDR2: MGHDK, SYGVNS. The CDR3 totals 14 residues. V lost 2 bases, J lost 7 bases, and 9 bases lay in between. The CDR3 spells CASSETGTNSPLHF. Here the CDR3 DNA reads TGTGCCAGCAGTGAAACCGGGACAAATTCACCCCTCCACTTT.

The J gene is TRBJ1-5, the V gene TRBV9; 9 bases match TRBD1. Germline lookup yields CDR1 SGDLS and CDR2 YYNGEE. Trimming at V came to 4 bases and at J to 2 bases, leaving 10 bases not matched to a gene. The CDR3 sequence is 17 residues long. The CDR3 nucleotides read TGTGCCAGCAGCCTCGACCCGGGACAGGGTCGCAATCAGCCCCAGCATTTT. This translates into CASSLDPGQGRNQPQHF.

V gene TRBV19 combines with J gene TRBJ2-1; D is uncertain. Germline CDR1 reads LNHDA; CDR2 reads SQIVND (reference sequence). The CDR3 covers 13 residues. Trimming removed 5 bases at V and 4 bases at J, with 9 bases between. The CDR3 loop reads CASSVDTYNEQFF. The CDR3 region has the DNA TGTGCCAGTAGTGTCGACACGTACAATGAGCAGTTCTTC.

The rearrangement links TRBV19 to TRBJ1-2; tentative D call: TRBD1 (5 bases). Germline assignment: CDR1 LNHDA and CDR2 SQIVND (reference sequence). The length of the CDR3 is 12 residues. Trimming stripped 5 bases from V and 4 bases from J, with 8 bases between. The CDR3 here is CASSDSFYGYTF. CDR3 nucleotide sequence: TGTGCCAGTAGTGACAGCTTCTATGGCTACACCTTC. Supplemented by reference TRBV19 and TRBJ1-2, the full variable domain reads DGGITQSPKYLFRKEGQNVTLSCEQNLNHDAMYWYRQDPGQGLRLIYYSQIVNDFQKGDIAEGYSVSREKKESFPLTVTSAQKNPTAFYLCASSDSFYGYTFGSGTRLTVV.

The J gene is TRBJ2-2, the V gene TRBV27; D is undetermined. Trimming pared 3 bases from V and 7 bases from J, leaving 3 bases between. The CDR3 length is 11 residues. From germline, CDR1 is MNHEY and CDR2 SMNVEV (reference sequence). CDR3 bases: TGTGCCAGCAGTTTCTTCGGGGAGCTGTTTTTT. Amino acid sequence: CASSFFGELFF.

The genes are TRBV7-9 and TRBJ2-5, with 9 bases that match TRBD1. Germline lookup yields CDR1 SEHNR and CDR2 FQNEAQ (reference sequence). The CDR3 loop spans 13 amino acids. Losses at the gene ends were 5 bases for V and 5 bases for J; bases not matched to a gene: 3. The CDR3 sequence: CASSRDREETQYF. The CDR3 DNA reads TGTGCCAGCAGCCGGGACAGGGAGGAGACCCAGTACTTC. The full variable domain, completed using reference TRBV7-9 and TRBJ2-5, is DTGVSQNPRHKITKRGQNVTFRCDPISEHNRLYWYRQTLGQGPEFLTYFQNEAQLEKSRLLSDRFSAERPKGSFSTLEIQRTEQGDSAMYLCASSRDREETQYFGPGTRLLVL.